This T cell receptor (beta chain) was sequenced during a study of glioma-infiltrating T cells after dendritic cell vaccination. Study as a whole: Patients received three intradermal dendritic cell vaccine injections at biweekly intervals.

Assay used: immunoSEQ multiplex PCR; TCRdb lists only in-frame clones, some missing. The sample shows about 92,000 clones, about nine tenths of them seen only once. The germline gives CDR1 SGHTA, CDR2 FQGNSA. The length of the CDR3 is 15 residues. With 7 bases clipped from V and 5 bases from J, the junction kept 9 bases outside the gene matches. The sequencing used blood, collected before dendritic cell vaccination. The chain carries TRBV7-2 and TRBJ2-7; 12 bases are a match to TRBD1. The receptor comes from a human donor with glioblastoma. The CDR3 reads CASNQGGTGGHEQYF. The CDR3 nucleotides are TGTGCCAGCAACCAAGGGGGGACAGGGGGCCACGAGCAGTACTTC.